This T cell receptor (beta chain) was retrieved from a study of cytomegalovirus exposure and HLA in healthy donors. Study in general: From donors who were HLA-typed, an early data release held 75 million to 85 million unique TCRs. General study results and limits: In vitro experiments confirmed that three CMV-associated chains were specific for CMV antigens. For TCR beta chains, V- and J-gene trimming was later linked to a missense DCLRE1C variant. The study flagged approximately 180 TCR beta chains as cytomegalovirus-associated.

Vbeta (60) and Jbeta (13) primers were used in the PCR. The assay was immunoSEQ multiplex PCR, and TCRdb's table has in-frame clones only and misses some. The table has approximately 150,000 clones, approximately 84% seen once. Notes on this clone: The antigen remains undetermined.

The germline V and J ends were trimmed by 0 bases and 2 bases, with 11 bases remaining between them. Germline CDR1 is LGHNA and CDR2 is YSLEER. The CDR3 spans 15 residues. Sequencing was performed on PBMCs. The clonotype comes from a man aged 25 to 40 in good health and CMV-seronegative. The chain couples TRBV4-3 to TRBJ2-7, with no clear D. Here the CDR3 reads CASSQDRVNPYEQYF. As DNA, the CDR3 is TGCGCCAGCAGCCAAGATCGGGTCAACCCCTACGAGCAGTACTTC.